The 10 T cell receptor beta chains below come from one sample, sequenced in a study of blood T cell repertoires in COVID-19. TCRdb's table, derived via immunoSEQ multiplex PCR, lists solely in-frame clones and lacks some. The sample lists fewer than 250,000 clones; under 90% were seen once. Sequenced material: peripheral blood. Receptors were obtained from a man between 60 and 70 years old with acute or convalescent COVID-19.

This chain joins TRBV2 and TRBJ1-4, with D possibly TRBD1 on 5 matching bases. Trimming took 3 bases from V and 5 from J, leaving 13 bases between them. CDR1 and CDR2 from the germline V gene are SNHLY and FYNNEI. This CDR3 has 15 residues. The CDR3 nucleotides read TGTGCCAGCAGTGAGTTAACAGGAAAAAATGAAAAACTGTTTTTT. Translating it yields CASSELTGKNEKLFF.

The chain links TRBV5-4 to TRBJ2-1; D remains unclear. V was clipped by 2 bases and J by 6 bases, with 3 bases between them. CDR3 length: 11 residues. Germline CDR1 reads SGHNT; CDR2 reads YYREEE (reference sequence). CDR3 bases: TGTGCCAGCAGCTTAGCCAATGAGCAGTTCTTC. The encoded protein is CASSLANEQFF.

J is TRBJ2-1 and V is TRBV2; TRBD2 matches at 15 bases. Germline V gene sequence: CDR1 SNHLY, CDR2 FYNNEI. The CDR3 runs to 16 residues. V lost 6 bases and J lost 6; bases outside the gene matches: 6. This CDR3 reads CASSGTSGRLINEQFF. The CDR3 region has the DNA TGTGCCAGCAGCGGGACTAGCGGGAGGCTGATCAATGAGCAGTTCTTC.

The gene calls are TRBV2 and TRBJ1-6; 7 nucleotides line up with TRBD1. The CDR3 is 15 amino acids. V shed 6 bases and J 4 bases; nucleotides not matched to a gene: 6. The germline CDR1 and CDR2 sequences are SNHLY and FYNNEI. CDR3 sequence (DNA): TGTGCCAGCAGCGGGGACAGCGGATATAATTCACCCCTCCACTTT. The encoded protein is CASSGDSGYNSPLHF.

The chain uses TRBV28 and TRBJ1-2, with 8 bases fitting TRBD1. CDR1 and CDR2 (germline): MDHEN, SYDVKM. The V segment lost 3 bases and the J segment 4 bases; nucleotides outside the gene matches: 7. The CDR3 loop spans 15 amino acids. CDR3 region: CASSLSPGTGYGYTF. CDR3 coding DNA: TGTGCCAGCAGTTTGTCACCTGGGACAGGCTATGGCTACACCTTC.

Ten or more counts support this clone. The rearrangement uses TRBV4-2 and TRBJ2-4, with D uncertain. V lost 4 bases, J lost 4 bases, and 8 bases lay in between. The germline V gene encodes CDR1 LGHNA and CDR2 YNFKEQ. The CDR3 is 13 residues long. The CDR3 sequence is CASSPERKNIQYF. The CDR3 DNA is TGTGCCAGCAGCCCAGAGAGAAAAAACATTCAGTACTTC.

V and J are TRBV19 and TRBJ1-2; the D is unclear. The CDR3 loop spans 14 amino acids. The germline V gene has CDR1 LNHDA and CDR2 SQIVND (reference sequence). The germline V and J ends were trimmed by 1 base and 8 bases, with 14 bases remaining between them. DNA of the CDR3: TGTGCCAGTAGTATAGGGGCAGCTTCTATGGGCTACACCTTC. Its protein is CASSIGAASMGYTF.

The V and J genes are TRBV7-6 and TRBJ1-1; possibly TRBD1 for D (6 bases). This CDR3 has 16 residues. The germline CDR1 and CDR2 sequences are SGHVS and FNYEAQ. Trimming took off 1 base at V and 5 bases at J, with 17 bases between the two ends. CDR3 region: CASSLDETGLRTEAFF. CDR3 DNA sequence: TGTGCCAGCAGCTTAGATGAGACAGGTTTAAGAACTGAAGCTTTCTTT.

The chain has TRBV3-1 (or the pseudogene TRBV3-2) and TRBJ1-5; D uncertain. CDR1 is LGHDT and CDR2 is YNNKEL in the germline V gene (reference sequence). Trimming pared 11 bases from V and 6 bases from J, leaving 17 bases between. This CDR3 spans 13 amino acids. The CDR3 bases are TGTGCCTCGGCGGAGGACGGCAGTCAGCCCCAGCATTTT. The encoded protein is CASAEDGSQPQHF.

The chain couples TRBV16 to TRBJ1-2; D uncertain. The V gene's germline CDR1 is KGHSY and CDR2 FQNENV. Trimming removed 2 bases from V and 3 bases from J, with 10 bases in between. The CDR3 contains 14 residues. CDR3 loop: CASSQNGNYYGYTF. In nucleotides, the CDR3 is TGTGCCAGCAGCCAAAACGGGAACTACTATGGCTACACCTTC.